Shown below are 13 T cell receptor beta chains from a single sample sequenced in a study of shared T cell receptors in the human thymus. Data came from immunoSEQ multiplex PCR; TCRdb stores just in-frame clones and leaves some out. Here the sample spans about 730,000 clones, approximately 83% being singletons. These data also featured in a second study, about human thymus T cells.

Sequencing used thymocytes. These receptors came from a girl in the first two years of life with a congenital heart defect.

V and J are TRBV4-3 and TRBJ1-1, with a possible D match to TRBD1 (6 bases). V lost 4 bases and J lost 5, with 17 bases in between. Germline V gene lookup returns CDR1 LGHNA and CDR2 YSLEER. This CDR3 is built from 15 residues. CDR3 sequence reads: CASSPRQAPWTEAFF. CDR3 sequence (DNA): TGCGCCAGCAGCCCCAGACAGGCCCCGTGGACTGAAGCTTTCTTT.

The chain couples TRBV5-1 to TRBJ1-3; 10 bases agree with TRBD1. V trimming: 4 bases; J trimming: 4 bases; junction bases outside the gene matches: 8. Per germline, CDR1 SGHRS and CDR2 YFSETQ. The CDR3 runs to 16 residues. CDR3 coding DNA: TGCGCCAGCAGCCTGGGGACAGGGGCCGCCGGAAACACCATATATTTT. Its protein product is CASSLGTGAAGNTIYF. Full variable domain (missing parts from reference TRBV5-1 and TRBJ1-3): KAGVTQTPRYLIKTRGQQVTLSCSPISGHRSVSWYQQTPGQGLQFLFEYFSETQRNKGNFPGRFSGRQFSNSRSEMNVSTLELGDSALYLCASSLGTGAAGNTIYFGEGSWLTVV.

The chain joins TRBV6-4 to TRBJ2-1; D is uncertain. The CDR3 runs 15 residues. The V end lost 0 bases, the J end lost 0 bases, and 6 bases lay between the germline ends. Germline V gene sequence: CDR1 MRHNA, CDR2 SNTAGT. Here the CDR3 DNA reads TGTGCCAGCAGTGACTCTCGGAGCTCCTACAATGAGCAGTTCTTC. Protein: CASSDSRSSYNEQFF.

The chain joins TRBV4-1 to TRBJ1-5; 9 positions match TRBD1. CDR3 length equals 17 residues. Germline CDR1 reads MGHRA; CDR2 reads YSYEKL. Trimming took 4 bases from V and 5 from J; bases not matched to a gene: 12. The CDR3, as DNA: TGCGCCAGCAGCCGACTGGGGGGACAGGGAAAATATCAGCCCCAGCATTTT. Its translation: CASSRLGGQGKYQPQHF.

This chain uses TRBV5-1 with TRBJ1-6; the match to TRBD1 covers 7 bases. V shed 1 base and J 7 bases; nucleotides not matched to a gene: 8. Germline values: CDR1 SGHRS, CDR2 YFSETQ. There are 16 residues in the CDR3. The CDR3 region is CASSLNTDRWNSPLHF. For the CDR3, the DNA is TGCGCCAGCAGCTTGAACACGGACAGGTGGAATTCACCCCTCCACTTT.

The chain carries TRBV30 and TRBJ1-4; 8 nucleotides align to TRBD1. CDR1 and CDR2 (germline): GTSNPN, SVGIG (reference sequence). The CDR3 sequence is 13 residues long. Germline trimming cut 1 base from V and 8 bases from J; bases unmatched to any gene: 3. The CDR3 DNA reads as TGTGCCTGGAGTGGACAGGGGAACGAAAAACTGTTTTTT. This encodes CAWSGQGNEKLFF.

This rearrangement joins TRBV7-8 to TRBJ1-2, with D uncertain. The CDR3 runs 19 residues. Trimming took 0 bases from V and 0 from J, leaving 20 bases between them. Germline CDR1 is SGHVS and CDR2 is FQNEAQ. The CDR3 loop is CASSLARRHEVISNYGYTF. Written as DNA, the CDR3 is TGTGCCAGCAGCTTAGCGCGAAGGCACGAGGTTATTTCTAACTATGGCTACACCTTC.

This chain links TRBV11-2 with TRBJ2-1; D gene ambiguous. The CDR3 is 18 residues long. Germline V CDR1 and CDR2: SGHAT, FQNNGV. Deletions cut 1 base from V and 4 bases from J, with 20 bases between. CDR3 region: CASSLVQRLVPYYNEQFF. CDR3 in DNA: TGTGCCAGCAGCTTAGTTCAAAGACTCGTACCATATTACAATGAGCAGTTCTTC.

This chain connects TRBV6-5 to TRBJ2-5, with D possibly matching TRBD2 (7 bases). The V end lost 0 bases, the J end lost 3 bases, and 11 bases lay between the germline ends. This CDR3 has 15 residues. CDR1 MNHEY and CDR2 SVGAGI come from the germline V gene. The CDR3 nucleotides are TGTGCCAGCAGTTACTCGAGGGGGGGCGAAGAGACCCAGTACTTC. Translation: CASSYSRGGEETQYF.

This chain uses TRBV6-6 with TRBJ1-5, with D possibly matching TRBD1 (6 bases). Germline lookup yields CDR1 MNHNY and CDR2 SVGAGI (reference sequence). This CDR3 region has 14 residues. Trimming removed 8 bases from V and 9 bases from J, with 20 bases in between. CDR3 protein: CASGEAGVRWPQHF. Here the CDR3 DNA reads TGTGCCAGCGGTGAGGCAGGGGTCCGATGGCCCCAGCATTTT.

The CDR3 nucleotides are TGTGCCAGCAGCTATCATACAGGGGGCATACTCGGCTACACCTTC. Protein sequence: CASSYHTGGILGYTF. The V call is TRBV28, the J call TRBJ1-2; 9 bases are a match to TRBD1. The V segment lost 6 bases and the J segment 8 bases; nucleotides outside the gene matches: 13. Germline loops: CDR1 MDHEN, CDR2 SYDVKM. The CDR3 covers 15 residues.

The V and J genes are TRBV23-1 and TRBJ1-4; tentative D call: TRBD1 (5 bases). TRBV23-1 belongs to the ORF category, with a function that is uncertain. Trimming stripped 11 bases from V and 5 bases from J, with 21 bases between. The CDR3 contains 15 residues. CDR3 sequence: CAGRGKGKANEKLFF. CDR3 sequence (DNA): TGCGCCGGGCGAGGCAAGGGGAAAGCGAATGAAAAACTGTTTTTT.

CDR3 nucleotides: TGTGCCAGCTCCGGGACAGGGGGTTCACCCCTCCACTTT. Protein sequence: CASSGTGGSPLHF. This chain links TRBV6-1 with TRBJ1-6, with 11 bases identical to TRBD1. The CDR3 extends over 13 amino acids. The ends lost 8 bases at V and 9 bases at J; junction bases unmatched: 3. Germline-derived CDR1 and CDR2 are MNHNS and SASEGT.